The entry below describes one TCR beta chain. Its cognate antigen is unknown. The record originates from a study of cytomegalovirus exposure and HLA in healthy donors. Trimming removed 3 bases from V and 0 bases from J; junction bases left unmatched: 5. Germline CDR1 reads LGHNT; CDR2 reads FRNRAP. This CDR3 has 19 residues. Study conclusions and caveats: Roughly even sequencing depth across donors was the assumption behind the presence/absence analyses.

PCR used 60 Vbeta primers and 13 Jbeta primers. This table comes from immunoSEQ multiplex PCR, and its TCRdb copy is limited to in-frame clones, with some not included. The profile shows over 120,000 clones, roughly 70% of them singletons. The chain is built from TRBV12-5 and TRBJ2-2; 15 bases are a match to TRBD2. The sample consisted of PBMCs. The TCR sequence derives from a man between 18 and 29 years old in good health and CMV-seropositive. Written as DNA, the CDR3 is TGTGCTAGTGGTTTTGGGACTAGCGGGAGGACTCCGAACACCGGGGAGCTGTTTTTT. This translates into CASGFGTSGRTPNTGELFF.